The clone carrying this T cell receptor beta chain appeared many times. Its antigen is unknown. The method was immunoSEQ multiplex PCR; TCRdb's version includes in-frame clones alone and lacks a portion of them. Among roughly 1 million clones listed, about 75% were seen once. These data belong to a study of shared clonotypes between healthy human individuals. Trimming removed 0 bases from V and 9 bases from J, with 6 bases in between. CDR1 SGHDN and CDR2 FVKESK come from the germline V gene. The CDR3 spans 13 residues. Broader study findings: Clonotypes not shared had lower generation probabilities than those common to all four donors.

The specimen sequenced was memory CD4+ T cells sorted from blood. This sample's subset: CD45RA-negative fraction. This TCR came from a man between 18 and 35 years old in good health. The V and J genes are TRBV14 and TRBJ1-6, with no clear D. The CDR3 protein is CASSQDLFSPLHF. For the CDR3, the DNA is TGTGCCAGCAGCCAAGATTTGTTTTCACCCCTCCACTTT.